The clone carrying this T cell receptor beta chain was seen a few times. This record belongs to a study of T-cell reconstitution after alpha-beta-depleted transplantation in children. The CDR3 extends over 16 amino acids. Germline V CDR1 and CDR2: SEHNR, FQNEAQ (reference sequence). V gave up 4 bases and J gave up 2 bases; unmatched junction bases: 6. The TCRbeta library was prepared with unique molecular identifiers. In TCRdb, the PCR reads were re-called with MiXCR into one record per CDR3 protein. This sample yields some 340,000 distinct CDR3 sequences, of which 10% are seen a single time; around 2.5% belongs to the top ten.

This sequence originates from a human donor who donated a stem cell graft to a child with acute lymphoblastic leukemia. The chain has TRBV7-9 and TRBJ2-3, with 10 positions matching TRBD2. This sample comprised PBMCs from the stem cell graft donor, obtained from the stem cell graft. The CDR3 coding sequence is TGTGCCAGCAGCTCCGCGACTAGCGGGCCCACAGATACGCAGTATTTT. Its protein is CASSSATSGPTDTQYF.